This T cell receptor beta chain is drawn from a study of T cells after yellow fever vaccination. Looking at the study overall: Where fractions had low cell numbers, libraries were prepared from them with the SMART-Seq v4 Ultra Low Input RNA kit.

J was trimmed by 7 bases and V by 0 bases; bases with no gene match: 6. Germline V gives CDR1 SGHTA, CDR2 FQGNSA. The CDR3 sequence is 16 residues long. They built TCR cDNA with 5'RACE template switching, a step that put in a universal primer site and UMIs. Each CDR3 protein is one row after TCRdb ran MiXCR on the 5' RACE reads. The sample holds approximately 550,000 distinct CDR3 sequences; approximately 15% are singletons and the top ten take over 13%. Study-level points and caveats: Booster sampling recovered most clones from primary vaccination (approximately 96% CD4, 80% to 90% CD8).

This clonotype was observed many times. The antigen is unknown. The TCR originated in a man younger than 45 who received the YFV17D yellow fever vaccine. The sequencing here drew on PBMCs, taken on the day of the yellow fever booster vaccination. The V and J genes are TRBV7-2 and TRBJ1-2; 12 nucleotides agree with TRBD1. CDR3 amino acids: CASSLASGTGGSGYTF. CDR3 DNA: TGTGCCAGCAGCTTAGCTTCCGGGACAGGGGGCTCTGGCTACACCTTC.